A single sample gave rise to the 23 T cell receptor beta chains below, sequenced in a study of cytomegalovirus exposure and HLA in healthy donors. PCR primers comprised 60 Vbeta and 13 Jbeta primers. Profiled with immunoSEQ multiplex PCR; TCRdb holds only in-frame clones, not every one. The sample holds some 120,000 clones, about four fifths seen once. Sequenced input: PBMCs. These receptors all come from a young man in good health and CMV-seropositive.

The gene calls are TRBV5-4 and TRBJ1-3, with TRBD1 matching over 9 bases. The V gene's germline CDR1 is SGHNT and CDR2 YYREEE (reference sequence). Trimming at V came to 5 bases and at J to 0 bases, leaving 3 bases not matched to a gene. CDR3 length: 15 amino acids. The CDR3 coding sequence is TGTGCCAGCAGAACGACAGGGGGCTCTGGAAACACCATATATTTT. It encodes CASRTTGGSGNTIYF.

The J gene is TRBJ2-5, the V gene TRBV9, with D possibly matching TRBD1 (6 bases). The CDR3 loop spans 15 amino acids. CDR1 SGDLS and CDR2 YYNGEE come from the germline V gene. V was clipped by 0 bases and J by 3 bases, with 12 bases between them. CDR3 in DNA: TGTGCCAGCAGCGTAGCTCTACAGGGTAAAGAGACCCAGTACTTC. This encodes CASSVALQGKETQYF.

The rearrangement uses TRBV18 and TRBJ2-3; D perhaps matches TRBD2 (5 bases). The CDR3 covers 16 residues. Trimming pared 3 bases from V and 0 bases from J, leaving 13 bases between. From germline, CDR1 is KGHSH and CDR2 LQKENI. This CDR3 reads CASSPRGGTSTDTQYF. The CDR3 DNA is TGTGCCAGCTCACCCCGGGGTGGTACTAGCACAGATACGCAGTATTTT.

V is TRBV27 and J is TRBJ1-1, with TRBD1 matching over 8 bases. Germline CDR1 and CDR2: MNHEY and SMNVEV (reference sequence). The CDR3 is 14 residues long. The ends lost 6 bases at V and 4 bases at J; junction bases unmatched: 7. The CDR3 region is CASSRTGSGTEAFF. CDR3 nucleotide sequence: TGTGCCAGCAGCCGGACAGGGTCAGGCACTGAAGCTTTCTTT.

In DNA, the CDR3 is TGTGCCAGCAGCTTGGTGGGGGGGACAGGAAAGGGCGAGCAGTACTTC. Protein product: CASSLVGGTGKGEQYF. The V call is TRBV5-4, the J call TRBJ2-7, with a weak D call TRBD1 (8 bases). The CDR3 totals 16 residues. Trimming stripped 0 bases from V and 6 bases from J, with 19 bases between. Germline V CDR1 and CDR2: SGHNT, YYREEE (reference sequence).

The chain is built from TRBV10-3 and TRBJ2-2; tentative D call: TRBD2 (6 bases). The germline V and J ends were trimmed by 10 bases and 5 bases, with 20 bases remaining between them. Germline CDR1 is ENHRY and CDR2 is SYGVKD. This CDR3 has 15 amino acids. The CDR3 reads CATREGTSWTGELFF. The CDR3 bases are TGTGCCACCCGAGAAGGGACTTCGTGGACCGGGGAGCTGTTTTTT.

The chain joins TRBV30 to TRBJ2-5, with a weak D call TRBD1 (6 bases). From germline, CDR1 is GTSNPN and CDR2 SVGIG (reference sequence). With 2 bases removed from V and 5 bases from J, the gap between germline ends came to 24 bases. This CDR3 has 17 residues. The CDR3 sequence: CAWSPIEGGRLGETQYF. The CDR3 DNA reads as TGTGCCTGGAGTCCGATAGAAGGGGGACGGTTGGGGGAGACCCAGTACTTC.

V gene TRBV10-2 combines with J gene TRBJ1-1, with D possibly being TRBD1 (5 bases). The CDR3 loop spans 13 amino acids. Looked up from germline, CDR1 is WSHSY and CDR2 is SAAADI. The CDR3 bases are TGCGCAGCAGGTTTACAGGACAACACTGAAGCTTTCTTT. Translating gives CAAGLQDNTEAFF.

The chain recombines TRBV5-1 with TRBJ1-5; perhaps TRBD1 as D (5 bases). The CDR3 sequence is 15 residues long. The V end was cut by 2 bases, the J end by 4 bases, with 13 bases between. CDR1 and CDR2 (germline): SGHRS, YFSETQ. The CDR3: CASSFGDGGNQPQHF. The CDR3 region has the DNA TGCGCCAGCAGCTTCGGGGACGGGGGAAATCAGCCCCAGCATTTT.

This clone came up once. J is TRBJ2-7 and V is TRBV15; 9 bases match TRBD1. The CDR3 totals 12 residues. V lost 9 bases, J lost 4 bases, and 4 bases stayed unmatched. Germline V gene data show CDR1 as LNHNV and CDR2 as YYDKDF (reference sequence). For the CDR3, the DNA is TGTGCCACTGCACAGGGGGCTTACGAGCAGTACTTC. It specifies CATAQGAYEQYF.

V is TRBV30 and J is TRBJ1-1; D remains ambiguous. Germline assignment: CDR1 GTSNPN and CDR2 SVGIG (reference sequence). CDR3 size: 13 residues. V gave up 4 bases and J gave up 0 bases, with 9 bases separating them. CDR3 sequence (DNA): TGTGCCTGGAACCACAACATGAACACTGAAGCTTTCTTT. Residues: CAWNHNMNTEAFF.

The J gene is TRBJ1-5, the V gene TRBV28; D may be TRBD1 (5 bases). V was trimmed by 8 bases and J by 3 bases, leaving 11 bases between them. The CDR3 consists of 13 residues. Germline CDR1 reads MDHEN; CDR2 reads SYDVKM. In DNA, the CDR3 is TGTGCCAGCGGCAGGGTACCCAATCAGCCCCAGCATTTT. Protein: CASGRVPNQPQHF.

The CDR3 sequence is CASSDQWNTEAFF. In DNA form, the CDR3 reads TGTGCCAGCAGTGACCAATGGAACACTGAAGCTTTCTTT. V and J are TRBV6-4 and TRBJ1-1, with D hard to call. In germline, CDR1 is MRHNA, CDR2 SNTAGT. The CDR3 loop spans 13 amino acids. Trimming took off 2 bases at V and 1 base at J, with 5 bases between the two ends.

As for this clone: The same CDR3 is also encoded by other DNA sequences in this sample. The chain links TRBV5-1 to TRBJ2-1; 12 nucleotides match TRBD2. The CDR3 is 15 amino acids. Germline V lookup: CDR1 SGHRS, CDR2 YFSETQ. Germline trimming cut 4 bases from V and 3 bases from J; bases unmatched to any gene: 2. The CDR3 reads CASSLGLAGYNEQFF. For the CDR3, the DNA is TGCGCCAGCAGCCTGGGACTAGCGGGCTACAATGAGCAGTTCTTC.

The J gene is TRBJ2-1, the V gene TRBV9; 10 bases map to TRBD2. The germline gives CDR1 SGDLS, CDR2 YYNGEE. The CDR3 spans 14 residues. J gave up 10 bases and V 4 bases, and 8 bases lay outside the gene matches. The CDR3 here is CASSPDPGLAEQFF. CDR3 DNA sequence: TGTGCCAGCAGCCCCGATCCGGGACTAGCGGAGCAGTTCTTC.

This clone has just a few counts. This chain links TRBV27 with TRBJ2-5; D is ambiguous. Near its end, the DNA agrees better with TRBJ2-7, so the J call may be wrong. Germline values: CDR1 MNHEY, CDR2 SMNVEV (reference sequence). The CDR3 is 13 amino acids. The CDR3 loop reads CASSPVPNYEQYF. CDR3 nucleotides: TGTGCCAGCAGCCCTGTACCGAACTACGAGCAGTACTTC.

This chain uses TRBV21-1 with TRBJ2-3; TRBD1 is the table's D call and was not checked against the DNA. TRBV21-1 counts as a pseudogene. This CDR3 contains 17 residues. The CDR3, as DNA: TGTGCCAGCAGCATACAGACCCAAGAGCTGGGCCCAGATACGCAGTATTTT. It codes for CASSIQTQELGPDTQYF.

J is TRBJ2-7 and V is TRBV27, with D tentatively TRBD2 (5 bases). V was clipped by 2 bases and J by 2 bases, with 7 bases between them. Looked up from germline, CDR1 is MNHEY and CDR2 is SMNVEV (reference sequence). The CDR3 loop spans 13 amino acids. CDR3 sequence (DNA): TGTGCCAGCAGTTTACCCGGGGCCTACGAGCAGTACTTC. Protein sequence: CASSLPGAYEQYF.

This clone showed up just a few times. The chain carries TRBV5-1 and TRBJ1-5; TRBD1 aligns across 7 bases. Trimming cost V 0 bases and J 2 bases; bases outside gene matches: 5. The length of the CDR3 is 16 residues. Germline CDR1 and CDR2: SGHRS and YFSETQ. The CDR3 coding sequence is TGCGCCAGCAGCTTGGAGGCAGGGGGAGGCAATCAGCCCCAGCATTTT. This sequence encodes CASSLEAGGGNQPQHF. The variable domain in full, completed from reference TRBV5-1 and TRBJ1-5, reads KAGVTQTPRYLIKTRGQQVTLSCSPISGHRSVSWYQQTPGQGLQFLFEYFSETQRNKGNFPGRFSGRQFSNSRSEMNVSTLELGDSALYLCASSLEAGGGNQPQHFGDGTRLSIL.

The rearrangement uses TRBV7-9 and TRBJ1-2, with TRBD1 as a possible D gene (6 bases). This CDR3 is built from 18 residues. V gave up 1 base and J gave up 0 bases, with 18 bases separating them. Germline CDR1 reads SEHNR; CDR2 reads FQNEAQ (reference sequence). The CDR3 region has the DNA TGTGCCAGCAGCTTAGGGCTTCTAAGGGGGAAACCTAACTATGGCTACACCTTC. Its protein is CASSLGLLRGKPNYGYTF.

The CDR3 bases are TGTGCCAGCAGCTTAGTTGGACACGGAGAGACCCAGTACTTC. It translates to CASSLVGHGETQYF. The V and J genes are TRBV7-8 and TRBJ2-5, with D perhaps matching TRBD1 (5 bases). Trimming stripped 1 base from V and 4 bases from J, with 10 bases between. Germline CDR1 and CDR2: SGHVS and FQNEAQ. CDR3 length equals 14 residues. Full variable domain (outside the CDR3, taken from reference TRBV7-8 and TRBJ2-5): GAGVSQSPRYKVAKRGQDVALRCDPISGHVSLFWYQQALGQGPEFLTYFQNEAQLDKSGLPSDRFFAERPEGSVSTLKIQRTQQEDSAVYLCASSLVGHGETQYFGPGTRLLVL.

V is TRBV2 and J is TRBJ1-6, with D tentatively TRBD1 (6 bases). This CDR3 is built from 15 residues. The V and J ends lost 6 bases and 0 bases respectively, with 9 bases between them. Germline CDR1 is SNHLY and CDR2 is FYNNEI. CDR3 loop: CASREQGSYNSPLHF. The CDR3 DNA reads TGTGCCAGCAGGGAACAGGGCTCCTATAATTCACCCCTCCACTTT.

This chain joins TRBV6-1 and TRBJ1-2; D possibly corresponds to TRBD1 (6 bases). V was shortened by 1 base and J by 7 bases, with 19 bases between the two germline ends. CDR1 MNHNS and CDR2 SASEGT come from the germline V gene. This CDR3 is 16 amino acids long. The CDR3 DNA sequence: TGTGCCAGCAGTGAAGGAACATCAGGGGAAGGTAGTGGCTACACCTTC. It translates to CASSEGTSGEGSGYTF.